This TCR beta chain was profiled in a study of post-analysis software for immune sequencing data (dated by TCRdb to between 2014 and 2017). The study in broad terms: Recorded disease courses included relapsing-remitting, secondary progressive and progressive-relapsing multiple sclerosis, with some patients lacking subtype annotation. The multiple sclerosis patient repertoires were compared with more than 10 previously published healthy control repertoires from donors aged roughly 6 to 25 years. A subset of samples was prepared in parallel using single-end sample barcoding, then pooled and co-amplified after Illumina adapter ligation.

CDR1 GTSNPN and CDR2 SVGIG were looked up in the germline V gene (reference sequence). Trimming takes 1 base off V and 4 bases off J; junction bases not matched to a gene: 3. From cysteine to phenylalanine, the CDR3 is 14 amino acids long. Just the 42-base CDR3 DNA is kept, in frame starting at base 1. To note about this clonotype: This clone's antigen is unknown. Per-nucleotide qualities are absent, and no much larger clonotype sits a single base away.

On the study overall, not on this receptor specifically: Direct clustering with F measure revealed strong co-clustering of samples prepared in the same batch, which led to a batch-effect correction. Significantly lower normalized Chao1 diversity was found in multiple sclerosis patients than in controls, suggesting substantial peripheral T-cell clonal expansion. Patients showed significantly higher frequencies than controls for about five TRBV segments, among them TRBV5-6, TRBV5-1 and TRBV20-1. The multiple sclerosis patient group was slightly younger than the control group.

To demonstrate the VDJtools post-analysis software, the study profiled TCR beta repertoires from the peripheral blood of under 15 young patients with multiple sclerosis. Multiple sclerosis patients were children and adolescents aged 6 to 15 years. The library was made by PCR. Sequencing was performed on an Illumina HiSeq 2500. Unique molecular identifiers were incorporated into TCR beta cDNA libraries to reduce PCR and sequencing biases. Per 1 to 10 million input T cells, roughly 500,000 cDNA molecules were obtained, such that each molecule approximated one T cell. The patient libraries were prepared and sequenced with the same protocol used for the earlier healthy control dataset. Samples belonging to the same batch were prepared together, multiplexed and sequenced on a shared HiSeq lane. The original pipeline was this. MIGEC handled the raw barcoded reads, throwing out single-read molecular identifier groups before consensus assembly and CDR3 extraction. VDJtools was used for post-analysis of the clonotype tables, with diversity normalized by down-sampling every dataset to the smallest sample size. In repertoire overlap clustering, CDR3 amino acid sequences, but not nucleotide sequences, were matched to correct batch-related cross-sample contamination. TCRdb trimmed public reads at Q25 via fastp, called clones via MiXCR and kept in-frame beta chains. Entries that share a CDR3 protein sequence are merged under the most common genes and DNA. The V and J calls were determined by TCRdb, not by the authors. Here the sample has hundreds of thousands of distinct CDR3 sequences; approximately 60% occur a single time. The ten largest clones capture 10% to 12% of the sample.

The clonotype was recovered from a girl aged 2 to 9 with multiple sclerosis. Material for sequencing was blood. This chain joins TRBV30 to TRBJ2-3, and 9 junctional nucleotides match TRBD2. The DNA sequence follows: TGTGCCTGGAGTGAAGCGGGAGGAGCAGATACGCAGTATTTT. Translated, it reads CAWSEAGGADTQYF.